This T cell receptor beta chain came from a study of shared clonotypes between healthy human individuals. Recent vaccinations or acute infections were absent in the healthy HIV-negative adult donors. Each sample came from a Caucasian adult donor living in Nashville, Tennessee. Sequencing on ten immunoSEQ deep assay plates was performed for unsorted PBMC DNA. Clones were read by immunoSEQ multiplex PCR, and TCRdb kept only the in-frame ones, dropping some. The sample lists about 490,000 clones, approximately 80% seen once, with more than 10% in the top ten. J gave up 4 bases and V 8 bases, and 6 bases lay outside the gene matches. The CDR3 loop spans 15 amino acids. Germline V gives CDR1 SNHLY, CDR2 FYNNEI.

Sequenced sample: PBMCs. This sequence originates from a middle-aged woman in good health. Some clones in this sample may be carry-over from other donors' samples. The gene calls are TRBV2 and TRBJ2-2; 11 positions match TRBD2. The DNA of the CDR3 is TGTGCCAGCGCCCGGACTAGCGGGCGCACCGGGGAGCTGTTTTTT. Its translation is CASARTSGRTGELFF.